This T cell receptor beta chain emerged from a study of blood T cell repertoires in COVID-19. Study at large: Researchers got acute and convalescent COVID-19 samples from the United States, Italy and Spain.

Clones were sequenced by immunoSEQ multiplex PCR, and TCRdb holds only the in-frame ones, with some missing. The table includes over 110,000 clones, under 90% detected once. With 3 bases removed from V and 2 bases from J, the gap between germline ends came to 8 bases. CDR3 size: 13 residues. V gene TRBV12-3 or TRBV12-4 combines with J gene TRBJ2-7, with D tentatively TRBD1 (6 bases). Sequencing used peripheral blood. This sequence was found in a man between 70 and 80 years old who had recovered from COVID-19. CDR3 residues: CASSFRGTYEQYF. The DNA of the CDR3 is TGTGCCAGCAGTTTTAGGGGGACCTACGAGCAGTACTTC.